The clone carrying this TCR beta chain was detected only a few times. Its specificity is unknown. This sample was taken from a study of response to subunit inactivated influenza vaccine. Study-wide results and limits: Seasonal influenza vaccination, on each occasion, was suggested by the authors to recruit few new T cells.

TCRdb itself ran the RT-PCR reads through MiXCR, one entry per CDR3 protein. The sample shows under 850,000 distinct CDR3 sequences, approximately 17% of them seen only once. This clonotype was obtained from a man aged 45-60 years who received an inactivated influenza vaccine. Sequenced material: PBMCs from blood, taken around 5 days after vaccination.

The CDR3 nucleotides are TGTGCCAGCTCACCACCTTTCCTCCAGGGAGAGACCCAGTACTTC. Amino acid sequence: CASSPPFLQGETQYF. The chain is built from TRBV18 and TRBJ2-5, with D possibly TRBD1 on 5 matching bases. The germline V gene encodes CDR1 KGHSH and CDR2 LQKENI. This CDR3 spans 15 amino acids. Trimming stripped 0 bases from V and 4 bases from J, with 12 bases between.